One sample yielded the 5 T cell receptor beta chains listed below, sequenced in a study of naive and memory T cell subsets. The library had UMIs added by 3' ligation of an oligonucleotide to TCR cDNA. Amplification of ligated cDNA took four PCR rounds with SP2 and nested alpha and beta constant primers. One entry per CDR3 protein, called by TCRdb with MiXCR from the 5' RACE reads. The sample records roughly 48,000 distinct CDR3 sequences, about 4.4% being singletons. The receptors were sampled from a female donor in good health.

This clonotype was observed at least ten times. This rearrangement joins TRBV11-2 to TRBJ2-1; a possible D gene is TRBD2 (7 bases). V was trimmed by 11 bases and J by 7 bases, leaving 12 bases between them. This CDR3 contains 11 residues. Germline V gene lookup returns CDR1 SGHAT and CDR2 FQNNGV. CDR3 amino acids: CASRGGNEQFF. Written as DNA, the CDR3 is TGTGCCTCGAGGGGGGGTAATGAGCAGTTCTTC. Based on the CDR3 plus reference TRBV11-2 and TRBJ2-1, the full variable domain is EAGVAQSPRYKIIEKRQSVAFWCNPISGHATLYWYQQILGQGPKLLIQFQNNGVVDDSQLPKDRFSAERLKGVDSTLKIQPAKLEDSAVYLCASRGGNEQFFGPGTRLTVL.

This clonotype has at least ten counts. This chain joins TRBV5-1 and TRBJ1-1; the D is unclear. Looked up from germline, CDR1 is SGHRS and CDR2 is YFSETQ. This CDR3 has 14 amino acids. V was pared by 2 bases and J by 7 bases, with 15 bases between. The CDR3 protein is CASSFQSVAGEAFF. The CDR3 region has the DNA TGCGCCAGCAGCTTTCAGTCAGTAGCTGGTGAAGCTTTCTTT.

This clonotype came up many times. The V and J genes are TRBV2 and TRBJ1-5; D not certain. Trimming pared 3 bases from V and 3 bases from J, leaving 12 bases between. From germline, CDR1 is SNHLY and CDR2 FYNNEI. CDR3 length equals 15 residues. CDR3 loop: CASSDPFFDNQPQHF. As DNA, the CDR3 is TGTGCCAGCAGTGACCCCTTTTTTGACAATCAGCCCCAGCATTTT.

This clonotype has at least ten counts. The V and J genes are TRBV25-1 and TRBJ1-6, with D possibly matching TRBD1 (6 bases). The V gene's germline CDR1 is MGHDK and CDR2 SYGVNS. The CDR3 totals 16 residues. V was trimmed by 9 bases and J by 9 bases, leaving 24 bases between them. CDR3 protein: CASTGLGGMRGSPLHF. CDR3 DNA sequence: TGTGCCAGTACGGGCCTCGGGGGCATGCGCGGTTCACCCCTCCACTTT.

Ten or more counts support this clonotype. The chain employs TRBV29-1 and TRBJ2-3, with D tentatively TRBD1 (5 bases). Trimming took 7 bases from V and 2 from J, leaving 13 bases between them. Germline V gene data show CDR1 as SQVTM and CDR2 as ANQGSEA. This CDR3 is built from 13 residues. The chain's CDR3 is CSGGRENTDTQYF. CDR3 nucleotides: TGCAGCGGGGGCAGGGAAAACACAGATACGCAGTATTTT.